The 24 T cell receptor beta chains below come from one sample, sequenced in a study of cytomegalovirus exposure and HLA in healthy donors. The PCR employed 60 Vbeta primers together with 13 Jbeta primers. Data came from immunoSEQ multiplex PCR; TCRdb stores just in-frame clones and leaves some out. In the table there are some 150,000 clones, 75% to 80% of which are singletons. The sample comprised PBMCs. These receptor sequences come from a female donor in good health and CMV-seronegative.

CDR3 region: CASSYSGTENGYTF. CDR3 nucleotides: TGTGCCAGCAGTTACTCCGGGACAGAGAATGGCTACACCTTC. This rearrangement joins TRBV6-5 to TRBJ1-2, with TRBD1 matching over 7 bases. Germline CDR1 and CDR2: MNHEY and SVGAGI. CDR3 size: 14 residues. V was clipped by 0 bases and J by 6 bases; unmatched bases: 4.

The chain has TRBV7-2 and TRBJ1-4; D gene unclear. The CDR3 consists of 13 residues. Germline V CDR1 and CDR2: SGHTA, FQGNSA. Deletions cut 3 bases from V and 7 bases from J, with 9 bases between. The CDR3 nucleotides are TGTGCCAGCAGCTTTCGGGTGGCTGAAAAACTGTTTTTT. Translating gives CASSFRVAEKLFF.

This clone has just a few counts. This chain joins TRBV6-6 and TRBJ1-1; a weak D match, TRBD1 (6 bases). The CDR3 consists of 14 residues. CDR1 is MNHNY, CDR2 SVGAGI, per germline (reference sequence). V lost 6 bases and J 6 bases, leaving 17 bases between the germline ends. CDR3 sequence reads: CASSHRELSAEAFF. CDR3 DNA: TGTGCCAGCAGCCACAGGGAGTTATCGGCTGAAGCTTTCTTT.

This chain connects TRBV6-1 to TRBJ1-4; tentatively, D is TRBD1 (6 bases). CDR3 length: 17 residues. Trimming pared 2 bases from V and 6 bases from J, leaving 19 bases between. Per germline, CDR1 MNHNS and CDR2 SASEGT. The CDR3 spells CASSETRGRGLHEKLFF. CDR3 coding DNA: TGTGCCAGCAGTGAAACCCGGGGCAGGGGCCTCCATGAAAAACTGTTTTTT.

The rearrangement uses TRBV7-6 and TRBJ2-7, with TRBD1 matching 7 bases. The CDR3 is 13 amino acids. The trim removed 4 bases at V and 3 bases at J, leaving 3 bases unmatched. CDR1 and CDR2 from the germline V gene are SGHVS and FNYEAQ. For the CDR3, the DNA is TGTGCCAGCAGCTCGGGACAGCTCTACGAGCAGTACTTC. Translated: CASSSGQLYEQYF.

V and J are TRBV6-5 and TRBJ1-2; D is ambiguous. The length of the CDR3 is 15 residues. CDR1 is MNHEY and CDR2 is SVGAGI in the germline V gene. V was cut by 5 bases and J by 5 bases, with 18 bases left in between. Here the CDR3 DNA reads TGTGCCAGCAGTACCTATACTAGGCGACAATATGGCTACACCTTC. Its protein product is CASSTYTRRQYGYTF.

V and J are TRBV6-1 and TRBJ2-7, with 10 bases fitting TRBD2. Germline CDR1 MNHNS, CDR2 SASEGT. J lost 4 bases, V lost 9 bases, and 3 bases had no gene match. The CDR3 is made up of 12 amino acids. The CDR3 protein is CASSGGLYEQYF. Here the CDR3 DNA reads TGTGCCAGTAGCGGGGGGCTATACGAGCAGTACTTC.

This clone was counted a few times. The gene calls are TRBV7-3 and TRBJ2-3; 9 bases fit TRBD2. Germline V gene data show CDR1 as SGHTA and CDR2 as FQGTGA. The CDR3 is 15 residues long. Trimming at V came to 3 bases and at J to 5 bases, leaving 6 bases not matched to a gene. CDR3 DNA sequence: TGTGCCAGCAGCTTTAGCGGGAGCGGGGGAGATACGCAGTATTTT. Amino acid sequence: CASSFSGSGGDTQYF.

The V call is TRBV28, the J call TRBJ1-4; D remains unclear. Per germline, CDR1 MDHEN and CDR2 SYDVKM. Trimming stripped 6 bases from V and 5 bases from J, with 19 bases between. CDR3 length: 16 residues. DNA of the CDR3: TGTGCCAGCAGGGAGGGTAGGGCCCAGCAGAATGAAAAACTGTTTTTT. Encoded protein: CASREGRAQQNEKLFF. Full variable domain (rest looked up from reference TRBV28 and TRBJ1-4): DVKVTQSSRYLVKRTGEKVFLECVQDMDHENMFWYRQDPGLGLRLIYFSYDVKMKEKGDIPEGYSVSREKKERFSLILESASTNQTSMYLCASREGRAQQNEKLFFGSGTQLSVL.

V usage is TRBV5-1 and J usage is TRBJ1-6, with D tentatively TRBD1 (5 bases). The CDR3 runs 13 residues. V was trimmed by 0 bases and J by 18 bases, leaving 16 bases between them. In germline, CDR1 is SGHRS, CDR2 YFSETQ. CDR3 sequence reads: CASSLAGGGDAHF. The CDR3 DNA sequence: TGCGCCAGCAGCTTGGCCGGGGGAGGCGATGCCCACTTT.

The chain joins TRBV29-1 to TRBJ2-3, with a possible D match to TRBD2 (6 bases). This CDR3 is 13 amino acids long. From germline, CDR1 is SQVTM and CDR2 ANQGSEA. Trimming took 6 bases from V and 2 from J, leaving 12 bases between them. The CDR3 loop is CSVDRGLTDTQYF. The CDR3 DNA is TGCAGCGTGGACCGGGGACTCACAGATACGCAGTATTTT.

The chain links TRBV7-2 to TRBJ2-1, with TRBD2 as a possible D gene (6 bases). Trimming left V 0 bases short and J 5 bases short, with 11 bases between. This CDR3 is 15 amino acids long. CDR1 is SGHTA and CDR2 is FQGNSA in the germline V gene. CDR3 sequence: CASSLASGTHNEQFF. CDR3 in DNA: TGTGCCAGCAGCTTAGCTAGCGGAACTCACAATGAGCAGTTCTTC.

The rearrangement joins TRBV13 to TRBJ2-5; 7 positions match TRBD2. TRBJ2-7 explains the end of the DNA better; the J call may be wrong. This CDR3 contains 16 residues. Germline V gene sequence: CDR1 PRHDT, CDR2 FYEKMQ (reference sequence). The CDR3 DNA reads as TGTGCCAGCAGCCCGGGGGTAGCGGGCGGAGCCTACGAGCAGTACTTC. Its protein product is CASSPGVAGGAYEQYF.

The rearrangement joins TRBV7-9 to TRBJ2-3, with TRBD2 identical over 10 bases. Trimming cost V 4 bases and J 2 bases; bases outside gene matches: 6. The CDR3 loop spans 16 amino acids. Germline values: CDR1 SEHNR, CDR2 FQNEAQ (reference sequence). This CDR3 is CASSSPSGGDTDTQYF. The CDR3 DNA reads TGTGCCAGCAGCTCCCCGAGCGGGGGGGACACAGATACGCAGTATTTT.

This chain uses TRBV27 with TRBJ2-2, with a possible D match to TRBD2 (5 bases). The CDR3 contains 16 residues. The V gene's germline CDR1 is MNHEY and CDR2 SMNVEV (reference sequence). V was pared by 6 bases and J by 2 bases, with 16 bases between. The CDR3 loop reads CASRLAGVLNTGELFF. The CDR3 DNA follows: TGTGCCAGCAGACTTGCCGGGGTCCTAAACACCGGGGAGCTGTTTTTT.

The chain combines TRBV11-2 with TRBJ2-7; 7 positions agree with TRBD1. V was clipped by 2 bases and J by 3 bases; unmatched bases: 10. This CDR3 spans 16 amino acids. Looked up from germline, CDR1 is SGHAT and CDR2 is FQNNGV. CDR3 nucleotide sequence: TGTGCCAGCAGCTTAAAATATCAGCGGACAGGCTACGAGCAGTACTTC. Its translation is CASSLKYQRTGYEQYF.

The chain employs TRBV2 and TRBJ2-7, with 10 nucleotides matching TRBD2. The V segment lost 5 bases and the J segment 6 bases; nucleotides outside the gene matches: 10. The CDR3 covers 15 residues. CDR1 is SNHLY and CDR2 is FYNNEI in the germline V gene. CDR3 sequence reads: CASSTLAGAIGEQYF. CDR3 nucleotide sequence: TGTGCCAGCAGTACCCTAGCGGGAGCGATAGGCGAGCAGTACTTC. The whole variable domain, remainder taken from reference TRBV2 and TRBJ2-7, is EPEVTQTPSHQVTQMGQEVILRCVPISNHLYFYWYRQILGQKVEFLVSFYNNEISEKSEIFDDQFSVERPDGSNFTLKIRSTKLEDSAMYFCASSTLAGAIGEQYFGPGTRLTVT.

The CDR3 spells CASSLEQVDRAQGYTF. In DNA, the CDR3 is TGTGCCAGCAGCTTAGAACAAGTCGACAGGGCGCAGGGCTACACCTTC. V gene TRBV11-2 combines with J gene TRBJ1-2; 7 bases match TRBD1. The CDR3 length is 16 residues. The V gene end was trimmed by 0 bases and the J gene end by 8 bases; junction bases not matched to a gene: 12. Germline V gene data show CDR1 as SGHAT and CDR2 as FQNNGV.

This clone was found a few times. The chain employs TRBV25-1 and TRBJ1-2, with D unclear. The germline CDR1 and CDR2 sequences are MGHDK and SYGVNS. The CDR3 is 14 amino acids. Trimming took 3 bases from V and 8 from J, leaving 16 bases between them. The CDR3: CASSEGGGSWGYTF. The CDR3 DNA follows: TGTGCCAGCAGTGAGGGCGGTGGGAGTTGGGGCTACACCTTC.

The rearrangement joins TRBV6-5 to TRBJ2-5; TRBD1 aligns across 8 bases. The trim removed 8 bases at V and 2 bases at J, leaving 4 bases unmatched. The CDR3 contains 13 residues. CDR1 is MNHEY and CDR2 is SVGAGI in the germline V gene. CDR3 amino acids: CASRTGNQETQYF. The CDR3 nucleotides are TGTGCCAGCCGGACAGGGAATCAAGAGACCCAGTACTTC.

The V call is TRBV5-1, the J call TRBJ1-1; 7 nucleotides match TRBD1. Germline V gives CDR1 SGHRS, CDR2 YFSETQ. With 2 bases clipped from V and 3 bases from J, the junction kept 7 bases outside the gene matches. The CDR3 runs 15 residues. The CDR3 loop reads CASSFRQGVYTEAFF. The DNA for the CDR3 is TGCGCCAGCAGCTTTAGACAGGGAGTCTACACTGAAGCTTTCTTT. Full variable domain (remainder filled in from reference TRBV5-1 and TRBJ1-1): KAGVTQTPRYLIKTRGQQVTLSCSPISGHRSVSWYQQTPGQGLQFLFEYFSETQRNKGNFPGRFSGRQFSNSRSEMNVSTLELGDSALYLCASSFRQGVYTEAFFGQGTRLTVV.

This clone was recorded a few times. This chain uses TRBV28 with TRBJ1-1; TRBD1 aligns across 7 bases. Germline CDR1 is MDHEN and CDR2 is SYDVKM. Unmatched junction bases numbered 3, after V lost 6 bases and J lost 5 bases. This CDR3 has 12 amino acids. CDR3 sequence reads: CASSEQGTEAFF. For the CDR3, the DNA is TGTGCCAGCAGCGAACAGGGGACTGAAGCTTTCTTT.

Worth noting for this clone: Since the CDR3 does not end with the conserved phenylalanine or tryptophan, this likely comes from a read error. The chain recombines TRBV11-3 with TRBJ1-2, with 9 bases lining up with TRBD1. This CDR3 contains 15 residues. After removal of 5 bases from V and 7 bases from J, the junction contained 11 bases not matched to a gene. Germline CDR1 SGHNT, CDR2 YENEEA. CDR3 nucleotide sequence: TGTGCCAGCAGCCGACAGGATTGGGACAGGGCTGGCTACACCCTC. This gives the protein CASSRQDWDRAGYTL.

This clone was detected a few times. The V gene is TRBV6-1, the J gene TRBJ1-1; 9 bases are a match to TRBD1. The CDR3 has 16 residues. V shed 4 bases and J 0 bases; nucleotides not matched to a gene: 6. Germline V lookup: CDR1 MNHNS, CDR2 SASEGT. Here the CDR3 DNA reads TGTGCCAGCAGTGGCAAAGGACAGGGGATGAACACTGAAGCTTTCTTT. It yields the protein CASSGKGQGMNTEAFF.